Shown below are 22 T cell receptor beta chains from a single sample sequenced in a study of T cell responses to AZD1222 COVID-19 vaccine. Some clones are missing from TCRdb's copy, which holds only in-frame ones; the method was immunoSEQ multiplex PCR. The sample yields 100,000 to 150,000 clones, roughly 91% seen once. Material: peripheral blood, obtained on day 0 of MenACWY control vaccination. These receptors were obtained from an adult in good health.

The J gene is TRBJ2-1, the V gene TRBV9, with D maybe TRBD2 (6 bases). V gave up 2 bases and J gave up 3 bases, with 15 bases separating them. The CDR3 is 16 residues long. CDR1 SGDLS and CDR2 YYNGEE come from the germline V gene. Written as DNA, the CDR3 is TGTGCCAGCAGCGTTTTGGGACGGGGGAACTACAATGAGCAGTTCTTC. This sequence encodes CASSVLGRGNYNEQFF.

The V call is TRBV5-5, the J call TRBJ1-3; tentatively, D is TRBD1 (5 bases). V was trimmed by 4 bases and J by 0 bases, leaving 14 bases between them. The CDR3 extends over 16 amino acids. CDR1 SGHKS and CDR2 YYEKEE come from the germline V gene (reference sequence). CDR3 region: CASSPWAGTSGNTIYF. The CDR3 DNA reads TGTGCCAGCAGCCCCTGGGCGGGGACCTCTGGAAACACCATATATTTT.

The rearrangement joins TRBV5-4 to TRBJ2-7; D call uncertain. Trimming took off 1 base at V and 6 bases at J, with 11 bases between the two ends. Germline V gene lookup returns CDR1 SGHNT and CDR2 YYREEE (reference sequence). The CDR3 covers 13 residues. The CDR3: CASSLTGVREQYF. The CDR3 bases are TGTGCCAGCAGCTTGACGGGTGTACGCGAGCAGTACTTC. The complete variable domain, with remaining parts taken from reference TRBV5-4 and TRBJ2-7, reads ETGVTQSPTHLIKTRGQQVTLRCSSQSGHNTVSWYQQALGQGPQFIFQYYREEENGRGNFPPRFSGLQFPNYSSELNVNALELDDSALYLCASSLTGVREQYFGPGTRLTVT.

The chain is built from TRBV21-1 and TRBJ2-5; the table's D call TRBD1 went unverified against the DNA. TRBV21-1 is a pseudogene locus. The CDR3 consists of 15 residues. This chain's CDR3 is CASSKKRTGQETQYF. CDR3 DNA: TGTGCCAGCAGCAAAAAACGGACAGGGCAAGAGACCCAGTACTTC.

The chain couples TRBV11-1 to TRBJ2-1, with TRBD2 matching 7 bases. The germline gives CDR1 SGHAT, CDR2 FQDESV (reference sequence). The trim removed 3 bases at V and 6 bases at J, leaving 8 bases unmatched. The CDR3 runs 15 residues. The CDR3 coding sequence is TGTGCCAGCAGCTTGATGGGGAGGGCGCCCAATGAGCAGTTCTTC. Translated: CASSLMGRAPNEQFF.

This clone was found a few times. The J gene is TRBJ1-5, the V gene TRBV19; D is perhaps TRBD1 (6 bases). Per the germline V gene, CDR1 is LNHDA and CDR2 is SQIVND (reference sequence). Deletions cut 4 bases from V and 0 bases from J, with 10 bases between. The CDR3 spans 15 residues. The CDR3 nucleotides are TGTGCCAGTAGTAAGGTCAGGGGTAGCAATCAGCCCCAGCATTTT. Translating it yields CASSKVRGSNQPQHF. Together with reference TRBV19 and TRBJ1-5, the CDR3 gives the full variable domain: DGGITQSPKYLFRKEGQNVTLSCEQNLNHDAMYWYRQDPGQGLRLIYYSQIVNDFQKGDIAEGYSVSREKKESFPLTVTSAQKNPTAFYLCASSKVRGSNQPQHFGDGTRLSIL.

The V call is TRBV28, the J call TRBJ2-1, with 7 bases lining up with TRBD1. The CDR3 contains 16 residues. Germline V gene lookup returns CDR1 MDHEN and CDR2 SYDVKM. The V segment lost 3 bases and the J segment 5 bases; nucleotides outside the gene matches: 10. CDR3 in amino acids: CASSFVTGIGNNEQFF. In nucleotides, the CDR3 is TGTGCCAGCAGTTTCGTGACAGGGATAGGAAACAATGAGCAGTTCTTC.

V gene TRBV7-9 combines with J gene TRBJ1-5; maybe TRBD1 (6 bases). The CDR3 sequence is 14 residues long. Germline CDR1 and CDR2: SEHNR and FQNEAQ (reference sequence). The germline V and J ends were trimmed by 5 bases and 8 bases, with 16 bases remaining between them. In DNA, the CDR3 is TGTGCCAGCAGCAACCGGGACAACCCTAAGCCCCAGCATTTT. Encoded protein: CASSNRDNPKPQHF.

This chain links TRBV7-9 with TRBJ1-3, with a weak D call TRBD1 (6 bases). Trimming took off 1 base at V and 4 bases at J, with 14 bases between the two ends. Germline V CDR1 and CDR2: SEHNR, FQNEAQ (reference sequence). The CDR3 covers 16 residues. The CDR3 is CASSLVGGQRGNTIYF. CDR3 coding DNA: TGTGCCAGCAGCTTAGTAGGGGGTCAAAGAGGAAACACCATATATTTT.

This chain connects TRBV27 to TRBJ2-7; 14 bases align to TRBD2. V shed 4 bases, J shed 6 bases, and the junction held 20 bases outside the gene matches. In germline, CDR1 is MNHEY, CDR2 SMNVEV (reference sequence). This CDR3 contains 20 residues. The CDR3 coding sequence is TGTGCCAGCAGTTCGCGGCCCCCCGGGACTAGCGGGAGCCGGGGTCTCGAGCAGTACTTC. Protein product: CASSSRPPGTSGSRGLEQYF.

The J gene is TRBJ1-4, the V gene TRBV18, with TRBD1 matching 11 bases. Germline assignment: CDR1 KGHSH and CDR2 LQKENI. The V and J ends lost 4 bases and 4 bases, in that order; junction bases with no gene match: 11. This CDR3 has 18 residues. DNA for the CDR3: TGTGCCAGCTCACTAATGGACAGGGGGCGCGGAAGTAATGAAAAACTGTTTTTT. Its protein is CASSLMDRGRGSNEKLFF.

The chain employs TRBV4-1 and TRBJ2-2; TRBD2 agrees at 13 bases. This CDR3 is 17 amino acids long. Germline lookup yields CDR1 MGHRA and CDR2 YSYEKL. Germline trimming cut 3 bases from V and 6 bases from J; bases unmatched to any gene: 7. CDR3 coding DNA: TGCGCCAGCAGCCAGCCGAGGACTAGCGGGAGTCCCGGGGAGCTGTTTTTT. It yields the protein CASSQPRTSGSPGELFF.

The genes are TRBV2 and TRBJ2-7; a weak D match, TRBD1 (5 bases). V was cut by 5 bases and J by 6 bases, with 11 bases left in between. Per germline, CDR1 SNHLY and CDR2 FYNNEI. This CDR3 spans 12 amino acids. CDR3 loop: CASSQQGAEQYV. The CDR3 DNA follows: TGTGCCAGCAGTCAGCAGGGTGCCGAGCAGTACGTC.

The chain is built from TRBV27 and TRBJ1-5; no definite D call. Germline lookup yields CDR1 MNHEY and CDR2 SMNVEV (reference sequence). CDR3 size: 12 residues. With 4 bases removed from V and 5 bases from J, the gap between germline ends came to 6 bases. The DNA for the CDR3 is TGTGCCAGCAGTTCCGCCCATCAGCCCCAGCATTTT. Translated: CASSSAHQPQHF.

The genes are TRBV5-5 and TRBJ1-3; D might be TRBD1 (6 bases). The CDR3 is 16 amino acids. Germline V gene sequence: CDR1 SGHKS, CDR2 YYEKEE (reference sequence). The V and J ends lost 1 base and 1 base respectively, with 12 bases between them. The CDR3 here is CASSLISGASGNTIYF. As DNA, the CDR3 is TGTGCCAGCAGCTTGATCTCAGGGGCTTCTGGAAACACCATATATTTT.

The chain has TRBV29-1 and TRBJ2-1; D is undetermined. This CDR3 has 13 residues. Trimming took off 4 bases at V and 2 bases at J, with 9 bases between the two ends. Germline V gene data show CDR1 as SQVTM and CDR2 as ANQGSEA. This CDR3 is CSVAVGAYNEQFF. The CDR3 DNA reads TGCAGCGTTGCCGTCGGAGCCTACAATGAGCAGTTCTTC.

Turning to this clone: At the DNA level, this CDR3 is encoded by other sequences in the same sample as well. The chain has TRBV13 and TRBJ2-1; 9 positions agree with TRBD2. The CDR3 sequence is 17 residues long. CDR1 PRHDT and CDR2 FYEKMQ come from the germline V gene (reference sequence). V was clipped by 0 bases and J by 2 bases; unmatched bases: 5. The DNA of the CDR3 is TGTGCCAGCAGCTTAGGACTAGCGGGCGGAACCTACAATGAGCAGTTCTTC. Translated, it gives CASSLGLAGGTYNEQFF. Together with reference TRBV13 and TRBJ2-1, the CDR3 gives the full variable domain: AAGVIQSPRHLIKEKRETATLKCYPIPRHDTVYWYQQGPGQDPQFLISFYEKMQSDKGSIPDRFSAQQFSDYHSELNMSSLELGDSALYFCASSLGLAGGTYNEQFFGPGTRLTVL.

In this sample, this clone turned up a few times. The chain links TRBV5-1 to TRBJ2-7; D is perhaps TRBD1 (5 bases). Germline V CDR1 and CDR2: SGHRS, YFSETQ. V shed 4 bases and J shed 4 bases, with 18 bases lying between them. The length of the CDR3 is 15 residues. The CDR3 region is CASSVTEVTAYEQYF. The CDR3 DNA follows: TGCGCCAGCAGCGTGACAGAAGTTACAGCTTACGAGCAGTACTTC.

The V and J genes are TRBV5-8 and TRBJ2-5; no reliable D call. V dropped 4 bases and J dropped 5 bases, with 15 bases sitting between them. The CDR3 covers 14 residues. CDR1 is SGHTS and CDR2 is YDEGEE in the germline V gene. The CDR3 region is CASSTGRRGETQYF. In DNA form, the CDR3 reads TGTGCCAGCAGCACCGGGCGACGTGGCGAGACCCAGTACTTC.

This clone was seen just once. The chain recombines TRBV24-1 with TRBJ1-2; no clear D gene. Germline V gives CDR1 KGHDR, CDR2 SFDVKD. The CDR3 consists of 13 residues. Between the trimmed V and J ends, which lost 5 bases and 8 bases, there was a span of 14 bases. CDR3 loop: CATSAAFGPGYTF. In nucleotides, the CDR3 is TGTGCCACCAGTGCCGCTTTTGGGCCCGGCTACACCTTC.

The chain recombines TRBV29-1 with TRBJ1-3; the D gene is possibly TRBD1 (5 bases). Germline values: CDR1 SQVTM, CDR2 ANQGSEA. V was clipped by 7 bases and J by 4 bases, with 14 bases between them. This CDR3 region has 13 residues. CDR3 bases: TGCAGCGGCTTAGGGACGTCAGGAAACACCATATATTTT. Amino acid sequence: CSGLGTSGNTIYF.

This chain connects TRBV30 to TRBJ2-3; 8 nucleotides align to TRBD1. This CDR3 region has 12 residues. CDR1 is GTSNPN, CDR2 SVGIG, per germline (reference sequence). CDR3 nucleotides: TGTGCTTTGACAGGGGGCACAGATACGCAGTATTTT. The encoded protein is CALTGGTDTQYF. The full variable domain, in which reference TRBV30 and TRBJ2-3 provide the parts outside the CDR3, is SQTIHQWPATLVQPVGSPLSLECTVEGTSNPNLYWYRQAAGRGLQLLFYSVGIGQISSEVPQNLSASRPQDRQFILSSKKLLLSDSGFYLCALTGGTDTQYFGPGTRLTVL.